The clone carrying this T cell receptor beta chain was seen ten or more times. Its specificity is unknown. Possible read error: a much larger clone is one base away. Unique molecular identifiers were built into the TCRbeta library. TCRdb itself ran the PCR reads through MiXCR, one entry per CDR3 protein. The data hold some 300,000 distinct CDR3 sequences, with roughly a tenth observed a single time. Germline trimming cut 3 bases from V and 8 bases from J; bases unmatched to any gene: 14. There are 15 residues in the CDR3. The germline V gene has CDR1 SQVTM and CDR2 ANQGSEA. This sample was taken from a study of T-cell reconstitution after alpha-beta-depleted transplantation in children. Study-wide results and limits: Surviving recipient T cells and thymic progenitors produced the high day-60 TCRbeta diversity seen in some patients. Reportedly, only several hundred clones from non-depleted graft cells drove alpha-beta T-cell counts at about two months. One year after transplant, T-cell counts and diversity came mostly from newly produced T cells.

The clonotype was recovered from a boy in the first two years of life with acute myeloid leukemia, due to receive a stem cell transplant. Here the sequenced sample was PBMCs, taken before TCRalphabeta/CD19-depleted stem cell transplant. This chain joins TRBV29-1 and TRBJ1-2; 8 bases agree with TRBD1. The CDR3 DNA follows: TGCAGCGTTGAGTTTCCGGGACAGGTGGGACGAGGCTACACCTTC. It translates to CSVEFPGQVGRGYTF.